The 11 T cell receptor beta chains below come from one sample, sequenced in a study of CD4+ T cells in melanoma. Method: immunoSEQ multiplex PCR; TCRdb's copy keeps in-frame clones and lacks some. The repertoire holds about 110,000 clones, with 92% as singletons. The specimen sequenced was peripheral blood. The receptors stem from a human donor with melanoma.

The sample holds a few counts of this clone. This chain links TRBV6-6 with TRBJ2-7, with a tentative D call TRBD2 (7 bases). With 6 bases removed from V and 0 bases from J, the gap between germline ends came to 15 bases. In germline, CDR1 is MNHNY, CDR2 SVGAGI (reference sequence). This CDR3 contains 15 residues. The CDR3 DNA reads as TGTGCCAGCAGCCCCTTGGGAGGGGGCTCCTACGAGCAGTACTTC. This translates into CASSPLGGGSYEQYF.

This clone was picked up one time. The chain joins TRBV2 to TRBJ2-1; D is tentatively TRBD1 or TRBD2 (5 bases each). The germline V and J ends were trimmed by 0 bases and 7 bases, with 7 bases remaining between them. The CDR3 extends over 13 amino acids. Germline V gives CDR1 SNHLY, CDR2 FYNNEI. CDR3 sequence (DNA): TGTGCCAGCAGTGAAGCGGGACGAAATGAGCAGTTCTTC. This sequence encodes CASSEAGRNEQFF.

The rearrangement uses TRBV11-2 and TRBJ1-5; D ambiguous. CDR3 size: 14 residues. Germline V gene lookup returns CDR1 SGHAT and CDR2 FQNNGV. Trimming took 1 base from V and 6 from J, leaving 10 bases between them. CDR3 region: CASSLGGYRQPQHF. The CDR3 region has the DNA TGTGCCAGCAGCTTAGGAGGTTATCGTCAGCCCCAGCATTTT.

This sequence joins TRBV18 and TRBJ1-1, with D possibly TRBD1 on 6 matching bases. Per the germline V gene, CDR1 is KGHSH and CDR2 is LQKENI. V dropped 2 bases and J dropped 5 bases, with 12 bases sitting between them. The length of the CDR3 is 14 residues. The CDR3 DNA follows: TGTGCCAGCTCACCAATGGGGGCTGAGACTGAAGCTTTCTTT. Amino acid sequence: CASSPMGAETEAFF.

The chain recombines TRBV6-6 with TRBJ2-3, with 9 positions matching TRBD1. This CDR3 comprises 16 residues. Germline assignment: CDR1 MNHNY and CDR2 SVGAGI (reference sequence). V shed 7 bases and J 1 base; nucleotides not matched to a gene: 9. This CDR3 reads CASTTSGQGGTDTQYF. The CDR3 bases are TGTGCCAGCACCACCTCGGGACAGGGAGGCACAGATACGCAGTATTTT.

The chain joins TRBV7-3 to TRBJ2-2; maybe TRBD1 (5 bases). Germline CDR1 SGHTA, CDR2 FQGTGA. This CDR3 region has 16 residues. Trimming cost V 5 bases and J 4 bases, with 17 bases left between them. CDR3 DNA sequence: TGTGCCAGCAGCGTCAAGCCGACAGTACTCACCGGGGAGCTGTTTTTT. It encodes CASSVKPTVLTGELFF.

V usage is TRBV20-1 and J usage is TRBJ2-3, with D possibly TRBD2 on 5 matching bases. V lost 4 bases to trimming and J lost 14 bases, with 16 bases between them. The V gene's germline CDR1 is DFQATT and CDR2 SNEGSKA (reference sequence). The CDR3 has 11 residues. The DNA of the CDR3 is TGCAGTGCTAATGATAGCCCGGGGAGGTATTTT. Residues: CSANDSPGRYF.

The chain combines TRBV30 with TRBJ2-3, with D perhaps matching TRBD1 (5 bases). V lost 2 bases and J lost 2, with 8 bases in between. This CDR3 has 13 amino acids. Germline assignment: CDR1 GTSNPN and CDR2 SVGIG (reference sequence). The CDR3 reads CAWSHGATDTQYF. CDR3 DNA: TGTGCCTGGAGTCATGGGGCCACAGATACGCAGTATTTT.

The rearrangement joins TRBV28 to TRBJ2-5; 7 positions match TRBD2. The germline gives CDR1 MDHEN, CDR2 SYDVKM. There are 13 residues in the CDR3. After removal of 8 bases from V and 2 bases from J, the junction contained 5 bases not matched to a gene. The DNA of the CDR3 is TGTGCCAGCGAAGGGGAGGGACAAGAGACCCAGTACTTC. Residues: CASEGEGQETQYF.

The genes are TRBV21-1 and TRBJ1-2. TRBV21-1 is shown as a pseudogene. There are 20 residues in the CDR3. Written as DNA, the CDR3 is TGTGCCAGCAGCAAAGAGGTCCTTGGAACGACGGAGCCCGTAACCCTAGGCTACACCTTC. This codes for CASSKEVLGTTEPVTLGYTF.

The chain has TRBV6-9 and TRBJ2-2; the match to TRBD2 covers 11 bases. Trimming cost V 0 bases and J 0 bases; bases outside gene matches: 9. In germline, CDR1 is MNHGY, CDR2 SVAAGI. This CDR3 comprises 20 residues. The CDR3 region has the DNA TGTGCCAGCAGTTATTCGCCGAACCTGACTAGCGGGGCGAACACCGGGGAGCTGTTTTTT. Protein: CASSYSPNLTSGANTGELFF.